The sample holds one count of the clone carrying this T cell receptor beta chain. These data originate in a study of blood T cell repertoires in COVID-19. Germline V gives CDR1 LNHDA, CDR2 SQIVND (reference sequence). Trimming took off 5 bases at V and 2 bases at J, with 10 bases between the two ends. The CDR3 is made up of 14 amino acids. Profiled with immunoSEQ multiplex PCR; TCRdb holds only in-frame clones, not every one. The data show roughly 150,000 clones, more than 75% seen once. This receptor was taken from a woman between 55 and 75 years old with COVID-19, enrolled during active disease. The chain joins TRBV19 to TRBJ1-5; tentative D call: TRBD1 (5 bases). The specimen sequenced was peripheral blood. For the CDR3, the DNA is TGTGCCAGTAGTTCTAGGGGTGGCAATCAGCCCCAGCATTTT. The encoded protein is CASSSRGGNQPQHF.